The 9 T cell receptor beta chains in this list originate from one sample, sequenced in a study of identical twins. TCRdb re-called the 5' RACE reads through MiXCR, storing one row per CDR3 protein. The top ten clones hold under 15% of a sample with roughly 720,000 distinct CDR3 sequences, roughly 18% of them seen once. The same sample was also used in a study of T cells expressing NK-cell markers.

Sequenced sample: PBMCs. Every receptor here comes from a woman under 30 in good health.

This rearrangement joins TRBV10-2 to TRBJ2-7; 8 nucleotides agree with TRBD1. The junction had 7 bases not matched to a gene; V was cut back by 6 bases and J by 3 bases. From germline, CDR1 is WSHSY and CDR2 SAAADI. CDR3 length: 14 residues. CDR3 residues: CASRSTGAIYEQYF. CDR3 DNA: TGCGCCAGCAGATCGACAGGGGCTATCTACGAGCAGTACTTC.

The genes are TRBV12-3 or TRBV12-4 and TRBJ1-1, with D unresolved. Trimming shortened V by 4 bases and J by 3 bases, and 9 bases separated the two germline ends. The CDR3 is 13 amino acids. CDR3 sequence reads: CASSYQEYTEAFF. CDR3 DNA: TGTGCCAGCAGTTATCAGGAATACACTGAAGCTTTCTTT.

The chain recombines TRBV4-1 with TRBJ1-3, with unresolved D. Germline V lookup: CDR1 MGHRA, CDR2 YSYEKL. This CDR3 contains 11 residues. Trimming removed 8 bases at V and 0 bases at J, with 2 bases between. CDR3 in amino acids: CASFSGNTIYF. For the CDR3, the DNA is TGCGCCAGCTTCTCTGGAAACACCATATATTTT.

The chain recombines TRBV7-2 with TRBJ1-2; D ambiguous. Germline V lookup: CDR1 SGHTA, CDR2 FQGNSA. The V end lost 6 bases, the J end lost 2 bases, and 16 bases lay between the germline ends. CDR3 length: 15 residues. CDR3 DNA sequence: TGTGCCAGCAGGCGGGTGGGTGTATCGAACTATGGCTACACCTTC. This translates into CASRRVGVSNYGYTF.

This clonotype has a handful of counts. This chain links TRBV20-1 with TRBJ2-5; no clear D gene. Germline V CDR1 and CDR2: DFQATT, SNEGSKA (reference sequence). The ends were cut back, 0 bases at V and 6 bases at J, with 5 bases in the middle. This CDR3 region has 11 residues. In nucleotides, the CDR3 is TGCAGTGCTAGAGATTTCCAGACCCAGTACTTC. Its protein product is CSARDFQTQYF.

In this sample, this clonotype turned up a few times. The chain uses TRBV12-5 and TRBJ1-2; the D gene is possibly TRBD1 (6 bases). The CDR3 spans 14 residues. CDR1 is LGHNT and CDR2 is FRNRAP in the germline V gene. Trimming removed 4 bases from V and 4 bases from J, with 13 bases in between. CDR3 coding DNA: TGTGCTAGTGGTTCCCCGGACAGAGCCTATGGCTACACCTTC. This sequence encodes CASGSPDRAYGYTF.

This clonotype was seen more than once but under ten times. The chain links TRBV12-3 or TRBV12-4 to TRBJ1-2; tentatively, D is TRBD1 (5 bases). The CDR3 totals 16 residues. Trimming took 5 bases from V and 6 from J, leaving 22 bases between them. The CDR3 here is CASSPRGRGIRDGYTF. CDR3 DNA sequence: TGTGCCAGCAGTCCTCGAGGGAGGGGAATCCGGGATGGCTACACCTTC.

This clonotype has just a few counts. This rearrangement joins TRBV27 to TRBJ2-5; D perhaps matches TRBD2 (5 bases). This CDR3 is built from 14 residues. Trimming stripped 0 bases from V and 5 bases from J, with 10 bases between. The germline V gene has CDR1 MNHEY and CDR2 SMNVEV (reference sequence). This chain's CDR3 is CASSLSPGYETQYF. DNA for the CDR3: TGTGCCAGCAGTTTATCGCCGGGGTACGAGACCCAGTACTTC.

In regard to this clonotype: At one of its ends the junction is not consistent with the germline gene, which may arise from a read error. The V and J genes are TRBV12-3 or TRBV12-4 and TRBJ2-7, with 10 bases that match TRBD2. The CDR3 runs to 18 residues. CDR3: CTSSPSGRALVMSYEQYF. CDR3 in DNA: TGTACCAGCAGTCCCAGCGGGAGGGCCCTCGTGATGTCCTACGAGCAGTACTTC.